The rows below give T cell receptor beta chains drawn from one sample of a study of cytomegalovirus exposure and HLA in healthy donors. The assay was immunoSEQ multiplex PCR, and TCRdb's table has in-frame clones only and misses some. The sample carries some 120,000 clones, about 70% recorded once. The specimen was PBMCs. Source of these receptors: a woman aged 40 to 55 in good health and CMV-seropositive. Each CDR3 is given with its conserved first and last residue. The D gene is left open where the match is weak. A row's size may be missing; if present it is once, few, many or a size class.

D gene	J gene	clone size	V gene	CDR3 DNA	CDR3 protein
TRBD1	TRBJ1-1	once	TRBV14	TGTGCCAGCAGCCGCGTCGACAGGGTTGAAGCTTTCTTT	CASSRVDRVEAFF
TRBD1	TRBJ1-2	few	TRBV7-8	TGTGCCAGCAGCCCTTTAACCTTCGGACAGGGGGAAGACTATGGCTACACCTTC	CASSPLTFGQGEDYGYTF
NA	TRBJ2-2	NA	TRBV14	TGTGCCAGCAGCCAGACCTGGGGGAGGAATACGAACACCGGGGAGCTGTTTTTT	CASSQTWGRNTNTGELFF
NA	TRBJ2-6	NA	TRBV5-6	TGTGCCAGCAGCTTAGGAGGAACTGGGGCCAACGTCCTGACTTTC	CASSLGGTGANVLTF
NA	TRBJ1-5	NA	TRBV23-1	TGCGCCAGGAAGGGGCAGGGGTATAGCAATCAGCCCCAGCATTTT	CARKGQGYSNQPQHF
TRBD1	TRBJ2-1	once	TRBV7-9	TGTGCCAGCAGCCCCCCGGGGACAGGTGGGGATGAGCAGTTCTTC	CASSPPGTGGDEQFF
NA	TRBJ1-4	NA	TRBV7-9	TGTGCCAGCAGCTTAGGGAGGAGTTCGAATGAAAAACTGTTTTTT	CASSLGRSSNEKLFF
TRBD2	TRBJ2-7	NA	TRBV28	TGTGCCAGCAGCACCCCCCAGGGCGGGAGCGGCGAGCAGTACTTC	CASSTPQGGSGEQYF
TRBD1	TRBJ1-1	few	TRBV6-4	TGTGCCAGCAAACAGGGGGCAGGTGGCACTGAAGCTTTCTTT	CASKQGAGGTEAFF
TRBD2	TRBJ2-3	NA	TRBV27	TGTGCCAGCAGTTTATCGAGGGCTAGCGGGAGGCCAGATACGCAGTATTTT	CASSLSRASGRPDTQYF
TRBD1	TRBJ1-1	NA	TRBV5-6	TGTGCCAGCAGTTCCCTGGACAGGTCTTACACTGAAGCTTTCTTT	CASSSLDRSYTEAFF
NA	TRBJ2-3	NA	TRBV25-1	TGTGCCAGCAGTGAATCTTCCCAGGGGACAGATACGCAGTATTTT	CASSESSQGTDTQYF
TRBD2	TRBJ2-2	NA	TRBV7-6	TGTGCCAGCGGTAGCGGGGGCCAGAACACCGGGGAGCTGTTTTTT	CASGSGGQNTGELFF
TRBD1	TRBJ2-6	NA	TRBV2	TGTGCCAGCAGCAACAGGGGACCTGGGGCCAACGTCCTGACTTTC	CASSNRGPGANVLTF
TRBD2	TRBJ2-5	NA	TRBV5-4	TGTGCCAGCAGGCCTACTAGCGGGAGGGCCCAGCACCGTCGGGAGACCCAGTACTTC	CASRPTSGRAQHRRETQYF
NA	TRBJ2-2	NA	TRBV19	TGTGCCAGTAGTGCGGAGGGGACCGGGGAGCTGTTTTTT	CASSAEGTGELFF
TRBD1	TRBJ1-5	NA	TRBV9	TGTGCCAGCAGCGCGACAGGGGAGAATCAGCCCCAGCATTTT	CASSATGENQPQHF
TRBD1	TRBJ2-7	NA	TRBV4-3	TGCGCCAGCAGCCAAGAAGGGACAGGGGCCTACGAGCAGTACTTC	CASSQEGTGAYEQYF
NA	TRBJ1-1	NA	TRBV29-1	TGCAGCGTTGATAGGGGAAACACTGAAGCTTTCTTT	CSVDRGNTEAFF
TRBD1	TRBJ2-7	few	TRBV7-3	TGTGCCAGCCACCGGGACAGCTCCTACGAGCAGTACTTC	CASHRDSSYEQYF
NA	TRBJ1-1	few	TRBV20-1	TGCAGTGCTAGAGAGGACAAAGTAGCTTTCTTT	CSAREDKVAFF
NA	TRBJ2-1	NA	TRBV19	TGTGCCAGTAGTATGCTAGCCGCCAGCTCCTACAATGAGCAGTTCTTC	CASSMLAASSYNEQFF
TRBD1	TRBJ1-2	NA	TRBV7-3	TGTGCCAGCAGCTTAAACCCCGCAGGGGGCCCGCATGGCTACACCTTC	CASSLNPAGGPHGYTF
NA	TRBJ1-6	few	TRBV15	TGTGCCACCAGCAGACTAACAGGGTCCTATAATTCACCCCTCCACTTT	CATSRLTGSYNSPLHF
NA	TRBJ1-5	once	TRBV5-6	TGTGCCAGCAGCCGAAAAGTACATAGCAATCAGCCCCAGCATTTT	CASSRKVHSNQPQHF
NA	TRBJ1-5	NA	TRBV9	TGTGCCAGCAGCTCCTCCCCCCAGGGTCAGCCCCAGCATTTT	CASSSSPQGQPQHF
NA	TRBJ2-3	NA	TRBV6-6	TGTGCCAGCAGACACGAAGGGAGCCGCCCGTATTTT	CASRHEGSRPYF